Presented here are 5 T cell receptor beta chains from one specimen sequenced in a study of T cell responses to AZD1222 COVID-19 vaccine. TCRdb's copy holds only in-frame clones and misses some; the assay was immunoSEQ multiplex PCR. The table records tens of thousands of clones, under 95% of them present only once. The sample here was peripheral blood, taken on day 0 of AZD1222 vaccination. Every receptor here comes from an adult in good health.

This clone was seen a single time. The chain is built from TRBV30 and TRBJ2-2; 7 positions match TRBD1. Trimming took 5 bases from V and 6 from J; bases not matched to a gene: 15. This CDR3 spans 16 amino acids. Germline V gene data show CDR1 as GTSNPN and CDR2 as SVGIG (reference sequence). CDR3 DNA: TGTGCCTGGGACCCGGCGACAGGGTTAATCGCCGGGGAGCTGTTTTTT. It encodes CAWDPATGLIAGELFF.

The V and J genes are TRBV28 and TRBJ1-2; 8 nucleotides align to TRBD1. The germline gives CDR1 MDHEN, CDR2 SYDVKM. Germline trimming cut 7 bases from V and 4 bases from J; bases unmatched to any gene: 14. The CDR3 runs 16 residues. DNA for the CDR3: TGTGCCAGCATCACTAGGGGGACAGGTCTATTCTATGGCTACACCTTC. It translates to CASITRGTGLFYGYTF.

The V and J genes are TRBV4-1 and TRBJ2-5, with D maybe TRBD2 (6 bases). Trimming left V 3 bases short and J 2 bases short, with 10 bases between. The length of the CDR3 is 14 residues. Germline CDR1 and CDR2: MGHRA and YSYEKL. The CDR3 reads CASSQAGGQETQYF. For the CDR3, the DNA is TGCGCCAGCAGCCAGGCCGGGGGTCAAGAGACCCAGTACTTC.

The V call is TRBV6-2 or TRBV6-3, the J call TRBJ2-1; 7 nucleotides agree with TRBD2. V shed 6 bases and J 5 bases; nucleotides not matched to a gene: 10. The germline V gene encodes CDR1 MNHEY and CDR2 SVGEGT. The CDR3 has 15 residues. The CDR3 bases are TGTGCCAGCAGCTGGGCGGGAGTGGGAGACAATGAGCAGTTCTTC. Protein: CASSWAGVGDNEQFF.

The V and J genes are TRBV9 and TRBJ2-7, with D possibly matching TRBD2 (6 bases). The CDR3 spans 15 residues. Trimming shortened V by 0 bases and J by 4 bases, and 14 bases separated the two germline ends. Germline CDR1 is SGDLS and CDR2 is YYNGEE. As DNA, the CDR3 is TGTGCCAGCAGCGTAGAGGGCCAGGGAGGATACGAGCAGTACTTC. Protein sequence: CASSVEGQGGYEQYF.